This TCR beta chain was captured by sequencing in a study of blood T cell repertoires in COVID-19. Clones were read by immunoSEQ multiplex PCR, and TCRdb kept only the in-frame ones, dropping some. The sample carries approximately 75,000 clones, around 89% recorded once. The V gene end was trimmed by 5 bases and the J gene end by 5 bases; junction bases not matched to a gene: 5. Germline CDR1 reads LNHDA; CDR2 reads SQIVND (reference sequence). The CDR3 spans 15 residues. The TCR was taken from a man aged 60 to 75 with acute or convalescent COVID-19. This chain connects TRBV19 to TRBJ1-5, with 11 bases identical to TRBD1. Sequenced: peripheral blood. The CDR3 reads CASSGDRGTYQPQHF. The CDR3 DNA is TGTGCCAGTAGTGGGGACAGGGGGACGTATCAGCCCCAGCATTTT.